The subject of this entry is one TCR beta chain. This record comes from a study of blood T cell repertoires in COVID-19. The overall study: T cells, B-cell-depleted T cells, or PBMCs supplied cDNA or gDNA.

Enrolment of Seattle patients took place during active infection, and they were followed longitudinally. TCRdb's copy holds only in-frame clones and misses some; the assay was immunoSEQ multiplex PCR. The sample includes approximately 250,000 clones, roughly 86% of them seen just once. This TCR was recovered from a woman aged 80 or over with COVID-19, enrolled during active disease. The sample comprised peripheral blood.

The CDR3 reads CASSGTSGATLAGEQYF. The CDR3 DNA is TGTGCCAGTAGTGGGACTAGCGGCGCAACCCTAGCGGGGGAGCAGTACTTC. The chain uses TRBV19 and TRBJ2-7; 11 bases align to TRBD2. Germline V gene sequence: CDR1 LNHDA, CDR2 SQIVND (reference sequence). This CDR3 has 17 amino acids. V lost 5 bases, J lost 7 bases, and 16 bases stayed unmatched.